The 21 T cell receptor beta chains reported below all come from one sample, sequenced in a study of T-cell memory formation after mild COVID-19 (dated by TCRdb to the early 2020s). Library generation was performed with 5' RACE. TCRdb lists the instrument as Illumina NovaSeq 6000. TCRdb's own reprocessing of the public reads used fastp at Q25 and MiXCR and kept productive beta chains. Under each unique CDR3 protein, matching rows form one entry showing the most common genes and DNA. Here the sample has roughly 130,000 distinct CDR3 sequences; about 5.9% occur a single time. The ten largest clones capture roughly 2% of the sample. Sequenced input: PBMCs or a T cell subset sorted from them (not recorded which). The receptors shown here come from an adult woman who had mild COVID-19 (a few samples of this study predate the infection). The sample titles of this study are shuffled in the database, so cell type and time point are left out; the donor was told from shared clones.

This sequence joins TRBV19 and TRBJ1-5; no definite D call. CDR3 length equals 15 residues. Germline V lookup: CDR1 LNHDA, CDR2 SQIVND (reference sequence). The V end was cut by 3 bases, the J end by 0 bases, with 9 bases between. The CDR3 sequence: CASSMLGPSNQPQHF. The DNA of the CDR3 is TGTGCCAGTAGTATGTTGGGTCCTAGCAATCAGCCCCAGCATTTT.

This chain connects TRBV6-2 or TRBV6-3 to TRBJ2-2; the match to TRBD2 covers 11 bases. Looked up from germline, CDR1 is MNHEY and CDR2 is SVGEGT. V was clipped by 6 bases and J by 3 bases; unmatched bases: 0. The CDR3 has 14 amino acids. The CDR3 bases are TGTGCCAGCAGACTAGCGGGGGACACCGGGGAGCTGTTTTTT. Amino acid sequence: CASRLAGDTGELFF.

This clonotype was seen a few times. V is TRBV20-1 and J is TRBJ1-6; 7 bases are shared with TRBD1. Germline CDR1 DFQATT, CDR2 SNEGSKA (reference sequence). The CDR3 is made up of 16 amino acids. J gave up 7 bases and V 1 base, and 10 bases lay outside the gene matches. The CDR3 protein is CSARATGVGRNSPLHF. CDR3 nucleotide sequence: TGCAGTGCTAGAGCTACAGGGGTGGGGCGAAATTCACCCCTCCACTTT.

This clonotype was counted a few times. At one end the junction does not follow the germline gene, possibly because of a read error. V gene TRBV7-7 combines with J gene TRBJ2-7, with TRBD2 identical over 10 bases. The length of the CDR3 is 16 residues. Germline CDR1 SSHAT, CDR2 FNYEAQ (reference sequence). CDR3 residues: CASSPLRAGGITEQYF. For the CDR3, the DNA is TGTGCTAGCAGCCCTCTTAGAGCGGGAGGGATCACCGAGCAGTACTTC.

This clonotype was found a few times. V gene TRBV5-1 combines with J gene TRBJ1-1, with TRBD1 as a possible D gene (6 bases). Germline V gene data show CDR1 as SGHRS and CDR2 as YFSETQ. The CDR3 length is 15 residues. The ends were cut back, 4 bases at V and 10 bases at J, with 23 bases in the middle. The DNA for the CDR3 is TGCGCCAGCAGCACTACAGGGTTTACGGGCCTGAGAGCTTTCTTT. Its translation: CASSTTGFTGLRAFF.

DNA for the CDR3: TGTGCCACCAGCAGAGATCTAGCGGGGACTTTCTCCTACGAGCAGTACTTC. It translates to CATSRDLAGTFSYEQYF. V usage is TRBV15 and J usage is TRBJ2-7; 9 nucleotides align to TRBD2. The CDR3 covers 17 residues. The junction had 6 bases not matched to a gene; V was cut back by 0 bases and J by 0 bases. Germline V gene lookup returns CDR1 LNHNV and CDR2 YYDKDF (reference sequence). The full variable domain, in which reference TRBV15 and TRBJ2-7 provide the parts outside the CDR3, is DAMVIQNPRYQVTQFGKPVTLSCSQTLNHNVMYWYQQKSSQAPKLLFHYYDKDFNNEADTPDNFQSRRPNTSFCFLDIRSPGLGDTAMYLCATSRDLAGTFSYEQYFGPGTRLTVT.

The sample holds a few counts of this clonotype. The chain employs TRBV5-5 and TRBJ2-2; 10 nucleotides align to TRBD2. Trimming removed 1 base from V and 4 bases from J; junction bases left unmatched: 1. Germline loops: CDR1 SGHKS, CDR2 YYEKEE (reference sequence). The CDR3 has 15 amino acids. The CDR3 bases are TGTGCCAGCAGCTTGACTAGCGGGGTCACCGGGGAGCTGTTTTTT. This sequence encodes CASSLTSGVTGELFF. Filled out from reference TRBV5-5 and TRBJ2-2, the complete variable domain reads DAGVTQSPTHLIKTRGQQVTLRCSPISGHKSVSWYQQVLGQGPQFIFQYYEKEERGRGNFPDRFSARQFPNYSSELNVNALLLGDSALYLCASSLTSGVTGELFFGEGSRLTVL.

This clonotype has more than one count but fewer than ten. This chain uses TRBV5-1 with TRBJ2-2, with 14 bases aligning to TRBD2. The germline gives CDR1 SGHRS, CDR2 YFSETQ. The CDR3 contains 17 residues. Trimming took 4 bases from V and 0 from J; bases not matched to a gene: 2. The CDR3 DNA sequence: TGCGCCAGCAGCCTGGGACTAGCGGGAGCGAACACCGGGGAGCTGTTTTTT. It encodes CASSLGLAGANTGELFF.

This clonotype was counted a few times. The chain has TRBV6-2 or TRBV6-3 and TRBJ1-6; D gene ambiguous. Germline assignment: CDR1 MNHEY and CDR2 SVGEGT. CDR3 size: 14 residues. V was trimmed by 6 bases and J by 5 bases, leaving 11 bases between them. The CDR3 spells CASRPATNNSPLHF. The CDR3 bases are TGTGCCAGCAGGCCCGCAACAAATAATTCACCCCTCCACTTT.

This clonotype was detected many times. V usage is TRBV4-3 and J usage is TRBJ2-7, with 12 bases that match TRBD2. Germline loops: CDR1 LGHNA, CDR2 YSLEER. The length of the CDR3 is 16 residues. The J segment lost 3 bases and the V segment lost 1 base, leaving 4 bases of the junction unmatched. CDR3 in amino acids: CASSQGSTSGSYEQYF. In nucleotides, the CDR3 is TGCGCCAGCAGCCAAGGGTCGACTAGCGGGAGCTACGAGCAGTACTTC.

The CDR3 spells CATSDSTSPSSYNEQFF. CDR3 DNA sequence: TGTGCCACCAGTGACTCGACTAGCCCCAGCTCCTACAATGAGCAGTTCTTC. The chain combines TRBV24-1 with TRBJ2-1; 7 nucleotides match TRBD2. Germline CDR1 reads KGHDR; CDR2 reads SFDVKD. There are 17 residues in the CDR3. Germline trimming cut 4 bases from V and 0 bases from J; bases unmatched to any gene: 8.

This clonotype has at least ten counts. This chain uses TRBV5-1 with TRBJ2-5, with a weak D call TRBD2 (6 bases). The germline CDR1 and CDR2 sequences are SGHRS and YFSETQ. The CDR3 runs 14 residues. Trimming stripped 7 bases from V and 1 base from J, with 14 bases between. The CDR3 DNA reads TGCGCCAGCCGCCCCATGGGGGGCCAAGAGACCCAGTACTTC. It is translated as CASRPMGGQETQYF.

This clonotype appeared a few times. The chain carries TRBV6-1 and TRBJ2-7; the D gene is possibly TRBD1 (6 bases). The germline CDR1 and CDR2 sequences are MNHNS and SASEGT. The CDR3 has 17 amino acids. V lost 1 base and J 0 bases, leaving 16 bases between the germline ends. CDR3 sequence: CASSEGVNREISYEQYF. The DNA for the CDR3 is TGTGCCAGCAGTGAAGGGGTGAACAGGGAAATCTCCTACGAGCAGTACTTC.

Ten or more counts support this clonotype. J is TRBJ2-7 and V is TRBV20-1; 11 nucleotides align to TRBD2. Germline CDR1 is DFQATT and CDR2 is SNEGSKA (reference sequence). This CDR3 contains 14 residues. V trimming: 3 bases; J trimming: 5 bases; junction bases outside the gene matches: 6. The CDR3 reads CSASGRGLADEQYF. The CDR3 coding sequence is TGCAGTGCTAGCGGCCGGGGACTAGCGGACGAGCAGTACTTC.

This clonotype was seen repeatedly, ten times or more. The rearrangement links TRBV9 to TRBJ2-1; D remains ambiguous. This CDR3 is 12 amino acids long. The V and J ends lost 3 bases and 8 bases respectively, with 9 bases between them. Germline V lookup: CDR1 SGDLS, CDR2 YYNGEE. The CDR3 DNA sequence: TGTGCCAGCAGCGCCCGGACCTATGAGCAGTTCTTC. The encoded protein is CASSARTYEQFF.

This clonotype was recorded many times. The rearrangement uses TRBV4-1 and TRBJ1-1; D not certain. The CDR3 runs 16 residues. CDR1 and CDR2 (germline): MGHRA, YSYEKL. V lost 0 bases and J lost 1, with 12 bases in between. The CDR3 here is CASSQDWLGRNTEAFF. The CDR3 DNA reads TGCGCCAGCAGCCAAGATTGGCTGGGAAGGAACACTGAAGCTTTCTTT.

There are many counts of this clonotype. The chain recombines TRBV5-1 with TRBJ2-5; possible D gene TRBD2, 6 bases. CDR1 and CDR2 from the germline V gene are SGHRS and YFSETQ. Trimming pared 2 bases from V and 2 bases from J, leaving 7 bases between. The length of the CDR3 is 13 residues. CDR3 nucleotide sequence: TGCGCCAGCAGCTTTGGGACTCAAGAGACCCAGTACTTC. Translated, it gives CASSFGTQETQYF.

This clonotype was recorded at least ten times. The CDR3 loop is CASSRGTGGRYYEQYF. In DNA form, the CDR3 reads TGCGCCAGCAGCCGCGGAACGGGAGGAAGGTACTACGAGCAGTACTTC. This chain links TRBV4-3 with TRBJ2-7; TRBD2 aligns across 7 bases. V dropped 4 bases and J dropped 3; count of bases not matched to a gene: 12. CDR1 and CDR2 (germline): LGHNA, YSLEER. The CDR3 contains 16 residues.

There are a few counts of this clonotype. This chain connects TRBV5-1 to TRBJ1-4; TRBD1 is a possible D gene (5 bases). Germline V gives CDR1 SGHRS, CDR2 YFSETQ. With 4 bases removed from V and 4 bases from J, the gap between germline ends came to 8 bases. The CDR3 spans 13 residues. CDR3 bases: TGCGCCAGCAGCAGGGACCTTAATGAAAAACTGTTTTTT. This translates into CASSRDLNEKLFF. The full variable domain, with the rest looked up from reference TRBV5-1 and TRBJ1-4, is KAGVTQTPRYLIKTRGQQVTLSCSPISGHRSVSWYQQTPGQGLQFLFEYFSETQRNKGNFPGRFSGRQFSNSRSEMNVSTLELGDSALYLCASSRDLNEKLFFGSGTQLSVL.

The chain combines TRBV6-5 with TRBJ1-1; the D gene is possibly TRBD1 (6 bases). Trimming stripped 3 bases from V and 1 base from J, with 18 bases between. Germline V CDR1 and CDR2: MNHEY, SVGAGI. CDR3 length equals 17 residues. CDR3 in amino acids: CASSYQRPPGANTEAFF. The CDR3 DNA reads as TGTGCCAGCAGTTATCAGAGGCCACCAGGGGCGAACACTGAAGCTTTCTTT.

This clonotype has just a few counts. The chain combines TRBV7-2 with TRBJ1-4; D gene unclear. This CDR3 is built from 14 residues. CDR1 is SGHTA, CDR2 FQGNSA, per germline. Between the trimmed V and J ends, which lost 8 bases and 0 bases, there was a span of 10 bases. This CDR3 is CASGDGPTNEKLFF. The CDR3 bases are TGTGCCAGCGGGGATGGACCAACTAATGAAAAACTGTTTTTT.